The sample holds many counts of the clone carrying this TCR beta chain. As yet, its antigen is unknown. A read error may produce the germline difference seen at one junction end. The library was built from 400 to 500 ng RNA with molecular barcoded adaptors for alpha/delta and beta/gamma chains. One entry per CDR3 protein results from TCRdb running MiXCR on the reads. The table shows roughly 82,000 distinct CDR3 sequences, with 9% to 15% occurring only once. This specimen belongs to a study of read filtering for tumor transcriptome and immune sequencing. Overall study context: Mean patient age was roughly 66 years, range 47 to 80; roughly 18 male, over twelve female. DNase treatment preceded whole-transcriptome library preparation. General observations from the study: This fraction held mixed bone marrow immune cells after CD138-negative sorting. Dropping single-read clonotypes raised IR-seq and RNA-seq shared-clonotype correlation.

The CDR3 length is 18 residues. Germline CDR1 SGHAT, CDR2 FQNNGV. Sequenced sample: a population of CD138-negative cells sorted from bone marrow. The rearrangement links TRBV11-2 to TRBJ2-2, with D unclear. This clonotype originated in a donor aged 40 or older with multiple myeloma. The CDR3 here is CANSTTSNIQENTGELFF. CDR3 bases: TGTGCCAACAGCACCACTTCAAATATTCAAGAGAACACCGGGGAGCTGTTTTTT.